Presented here are 9 T cell receptor beta chains from one specimen sequenced in a study of T-cell memory formation after mild COVID-19. MiXCR, run by TCRdb on the 5' RACE reads, gives a single entry per CDR3 protein. The data hold over 55,000 distinct CDR3 sequences, with over 7.5% observed a single time. The sample comprised PBMCs or a T cell subset sorted from them (not recorded which). The receptors were sampled from a man younger than 30 who had mild COVID-19 (a few samples of this study predate the infection). Cell type and time point are not known.

The V and J genes are TRBV18 and TRBJ1-4, with D hard to call. Trimming pared 3 bases from V and 8 bases from J, leaving 10 bases between. This CDR3 is built from 13 residues. Germline CDR1 KGHSH, CDR2 LQKENI. The CDR3 DNA reads as TGTGCCAGCTCACCTGTGGGGAAGGAAAAACTGTTTTTT. Translated, it gives CASSPVGKEKLFF.

V is TRBV6-5 and J is TRBJ1-5; D might be TRBD1 (5 bases). The germline gives CDR1 MNHEY, CDR2 SVGAGI. V was shortened by 7 bases and J by 2 bases, with 12 bases between the two germline ends. This CDR3 is built from 14 residues. The CDR3 sequence: CASKGRGGNQPQHF. CDR3 DNA: TGTGCCAGCAAGGGGCGAGGTGGCAATCAGCCCCAGCATTTT.

The table lists this clonotype with many counts. This chain joins TRBV12-3 or TRBV12-4 and TRBJ2-3; 8 positions agree with TRBD2. This CDR3 region has 15 residues. V lost 6 bases and J lost 3; bases outside the gene matches: 8. The CDR3, as DNA: TGTGCCAGCAGGCCCCCGGGACTAGAAACAGATACGCAGTATTTT. Encoded protein: CASRPPGLETDTQYF.

The J gene is TRBJ2-7, the V gene TRBV18; TRBD1 aligns across 8 bases. Germline CDR1 and CDR2: KGHSH and LQKENI. V trimming: 2 bases; J trimming: 3 bases; junction bases outside the gene matches: 3. CDR3 length: 14 amino acids. CDR3 in amino acids: CASSPGDRHYEQYV. DNA for the CDR3: TGTGCCAGCTCACCAGGGGACAGGCACTACGAGCAGTACGTC.

In its sample, this clonotype was seen many times. V is TRBV4-1 and J is TRBJ2-3; D is ambiguous. This CDR3 has 13 residues. Germline V lookup: CDR1 MGHRA, CDR2 YSYEKL. The V end lost 1 base, the J end lost 5 bases, and 7 bases lay between the germline ends. The CDR3, as DNA: TGCGCCAGCAGCCAAGGCCCGGAAGATACGCAGTATTTT. As protein: CASSQGPEDTQYF.

This chain uses TRBV7-2 with TRBJ2-2, with 9 nucleotides matching TRBD1. In germline, CDR1 is SGHTA, CDR2 FQGNSA. Trimming took 6 bases from V and 1 from J; bases not matched to a gene: 6. The CDR3 is made up of 16 amino acids. CDR3 in DNA: TGTGCCAGCAGTCCTAACAGGGGGCAGAACACCGGGGAGCTGTTTTTT. It encodes CASSPNRGQNTGELFF.

This clonotype was seen more than once but under ten times. The CDR3 DNA reads as TGCAGTGCTAGAGATCGGCAGGGCCCTTACAATGAGCAGTTCTTC. Residues: CSARDRQGPYNEQFF. This sequence joins TRBV20-1 and TRBJ2-1; TRBD1 might be the D (5 bases). The CDR3 contains 15 residues. Trimming took off 0 bases at V and 4 bases at J, with 13 bases between the two ends. Looked up from germline, CDR1 is DFQATT and CDR2 is SNEGSKA (reference sequence).

This clonotype was seen a handful of times. The chain uses TRBV12-3 or TRBV12-4 and TRBJ2-2; 7 nucleotides align to TRBD1. V shed 7 bases and J 0 bases; nucleotides not matched to a gene: 5. This CDR3 region has 15 residues. In DNA, the CDR3 is TGTGCCAGCACTCAAGGGACAGCGAACACCGGGGAGCTGTTTTTT. It translates to CASTQGTANTGELFF.

This chain connects TRBV4-3 to TRBJ1-1; TRBD1 might be the D (5 bases). Per the germline V gene, CDR1 is LGHNA and CDR2 is YSLEER. The CDR3 extends over 13 amino acids. Trimming took 0 bases from V and 7 from J, leaving 9 bases between them. The CDR3 protein is CASSQDWGGEAFF. Here the CDR3 DNA reads TGCGCCAGCAGCCAAGATTGGGGGGGTGAAGCTTTCTTT.